The next 14 T cell receptor beta chains were all read from a single sample in a study of shared clonotypes between healthy human individuals. The repertoire was sequenced with immunoSEQ multiplex PCR; TCRdb's copy has only in-frame clones and lacks some. This table holds some 2,000,000 clones, approximately 95% found once. Sequencing was performed on naive CD4+ T cells sorted from blood. Subset described: CD45RA+ positively selected. Every receptor here comes from a young man in good health.

On this clone itself: One junction end does not reproduce the germline sequence, and a read error may be involved. This rearrangement joins TRBV11-3 to TRBJ2-4, with D tentatively TRBD1 (5 bases). In germline, CDR1 is SGHNT, CDR2 YENEEA. This CDR3 has 13 residues. Here the CDR3 reads CASSLSPDSPRNF. The DNA for the CDR3 is TGTGCCAGCAGCTTATCCCCCGACAGTCCCAGGAACTTC.

The chain has TRBV30 and TRBJ1-1; possible D gene TRBD1, 6 bases. V shed 6 bases and J shed 1 base, with 33 bases lying between them. The length of the CDR3 is 20 residues. The germline V gene has CDR1 GTSNPN and CDR2 SVGIG (reference sequence). The CDR3 nucleotides are TGTGCCTGCCCAGGCCGGCGTAAGATCGGGGGCCCTCGCCAGAACACTGAAGCTTTCTTT. It specifies CACPGRRKIGGPRQNTEAFF. Using reference TRBV30 and TRBJ1-1 for the parts outside the CDR3, the full variable domain is SQTIHQWPATLVQPVGSPLSLECTVEGTSNPNLYWYRQAAGRGLQLLFYSVGIGQISSEVPQNLSASRPQDRQFILSSKKLLLSDSGFYLCACPGRRKIGGPRQNTEAFFGQGTRLTVV.

The chain carries TRBV29-1 and TRBJ1-4; 8 positions agree with TRBD1. CDR1 SQVTM and CDR2 ANQGSEA come from the germline V gene. This CDR3 spans 16 amino acids. The ends lost 0 bases at V and 8 bases at J; junction bases unmatched: 11. CDR3 residues: CSVEDAKTGVREKLFF. The CDR3 coding sequence is TGCAGCGTTGAAGATGCAAAGACAGGGGTACGGGAAAAACTGTTTTTT. Based on the CDR3 plus reference TRBV29-1 and TRBJ1-4, the full variable domain is SAVISQKPSRDICQRGTSLTIQCQVDSQVTMMFWYRQQPGQSLTLIATANQGSEATYESGFVIDKFPISRPNLTFSTLTVSNMSPEDSSIYLCSVEDAKTGVREKLFFGSGTQLSVL.

The CDR3 loop is CASSLVQGMGGYTF. The CDR3, as DNA: TGTGCCAGCAGTTTGGTACAGGGGATGGGGGGCTACACCTTC. The V and J genes are TRBV28 and TRBJ1-2; TRBD1 matches at 7 bases. V gave up 3 bases and J gave up 8 bases; unmatched junction bases: 9. Germline V lookup: CDR1 MDHEN, CDR2 SYDVKM. The CDR3 spans 14 residues.

The chain couples TRBV7-2 to TRBJ1-1; no reliable D call. The CDR3 sequence is 15 residues long. Trimming pared 0 bases from V and 0 bases from J, leaving 8 bases between. The germline V gene encodes CDR1 SGHTA and CDR2 FQGNSA. The CDR3 coding sequence is TGTGCCAGCAGCTTAGCGGCTCTCATGAACACTGAAGCTTTCTTT. Translated, it gives CASSLAALMNTEAFF.

This chain links TRBV19 with TRBJ1-2; no firm D call. The CDR3 spans 13 residues. Germline V gives CDR1 LNHDA, CDR2 SQIVND (reference sequence). Deletions cut 2 bases from V and 3 bases from J, with 7 bases between. CDR3 sequence reads: CASSIQPDYGYTF. CDR3 nucleotides: TGTGCCAGTAGTATACAGCCAGACTATGGCTACACCTTC.

Comment on this clone: The sample holds other DNA sequences that translate to the same CDR3. The chain links TRBV18 to TRBJ2-3; 7 bases are shared with TRBD2. The CDR3 covers 14 residues. Germline CDR1 and CDR2: KGHSH and LQKENI. V shed 3 bases and J 4 bases; nucleotides not matched to a gene: 4. CDR3 sequence reads: CASSPPAGADTQYF. The CDR3 DNA reads TGTGCCAGCTCACCCCCGGCGGGGGCAGATACGCAGTATTTT.

Comment on this clone: Additional DNA sequences in this sample encode the identical CDR3. The chain combines TRBV27 with TRBJ2-2; TRBD1 might be the D (5 bases). V lost 2 bases and J 4 bases, leaving 5 bases between the germline ends. The CDR3 has 13 residues. Per germline, CDR1 MNHEY and CDR2 SMNVEV (reference sequence). CDR3 region: CASSLRGTGELFF. The DNA for the CDR3 is TGTGCCAGCAGTTTAAGGGGCACCGGGGAGCTGTTTTTT.

The gene calls are TRBV30 and TRBJ1-3, with TRBD1 as a possible D gene (5 bases). In germline, CDR1 is GTSNPN, CDR2 SVGIG (reference sequence). The CDR3 runs to 14 residues. V lost 2 bases, J lost 2 bases, and 10 bases lay in between. CDR3 nucleotide sequence: TGTGCCTGGAGTCAGGGAGGTACTGGAAACACCATATATTTT. Residues: CAWSQGGTGNTIYF.

Notes on this clone: The sample holds other DNA sequences that translate to the same CDR3. V and J are TRBV19 and TRBJ2-7; weak D call: TRBD1 (6 bases). Trimming stripped 3 bases from V and 2 bases from J, with 11 bases between. The CDR3 has 14 residues. The germline V gene has CDR1 LNHDA and CDR2 SQIVND (reference sequence). CDR3 sequence reads: CASSMGQGPYEQYF. CDR3 DNA sequence: TGTGCCAGTAGTATGGGTCAGGGGCCCTACGAGCAGTACTTC.

The V and J genes are TRBV30 and TRBJ1-3; the D gene is possibly TRBD1 (5 bases). Germline V gene data show CDR1 as GTSNPN and CDR2 as SVGIG (reference sequence). V lost 2 bases to trimming and J lost 1 base, with 15 bases between them. The CDR3 is 16 amino acids. The CDR3 nucleotides are TGTGCCTGGAGTAACGGACAAACCTCATCTGGAAACACCATATATTTT. Amino acid sequence: CAWSNGQTSSGNTIYF.

J is TRBJ2-1 and V is TRBV9; D is possibly TRBD1 (6 bases). The CDR3 is 16 residues long. V gave up 3 bases and J gave up 7 bases, with 20 bases separating them. The germline CDR1 and CDR2 sequences are SGDLS and YYNGEE. CDR3 loop: CASSALDLQGENEQFF. The CDR3 nucleotides read TGTGCCAGCAGCGCCCTCGATTTACAGGGAGAGAATGAGCAGTTCTTC. The full variable domain, completed using reference TRBV9 and TRBJ2-1, is DSGVTQTPKHLITATGQRVTLRCSPRSGDLSVYWYQQSLDQGLQFLIQYYNGEERAKGNILERFSAQQFPDLHSELNLSSLELGDSALYFCASSALDLQGENEQFFGPGTRLTVL.

The CDR3 here is CAGGSSGGPNNEQFF. Written as DNA, the CDR3 is TGTGCCGGAGGCTCTAGCGGGGGGCCCAACAATGAGCAGTTCTTC. The chain is built from TRBV28 and TRBJ2-1; 11 bases agree with TRBD2. The CDR3 is made up of 15 amino acids. Germline V gene data show CDR1 as MDHEN and CDR2 as SYDVKM. J lost 5 bases, V lost 11 bases, and 11 bases had no gene match. The complete variable domain, with remaining parts taken from reference TRBV28 and TRBJ2-1, reads DVKVTQSSRYLVKRTGEKVFLECVQDMDHENMFWYRQDPGLGLRLIYFSYDVKMKEKGDIPEGYSVSREKKERFSLILESASTNQTSMYLCAGGSSGGPNNEQFFGPGTRLTVL.

The gene calls are TRBV5-1 and TRBJ2-2; the D is unclear. Germline CDR1 SGHRS, CDR2 YFSETQ. CDR3 length equals 16 residues. V lost 4 bases, J lost 0 bases, and 13 bases lay in between. DNA for the CDR3: TGCGCCAGCAGCCTGACTGGGCTAACGAACACCGGGGAGCTGTTTTTT. Its protein product is CASSLTGLTNTGELFF.